This TCR beta chain was obtained from a study of blood T cell repertoires in COVID-19. About the research overall: The United States, Italy and Spain provided the acute and convalescent COVID-19 samples. Sample material is recorded as cDNA or gDNA derived from T cells, B-cell-depleted T cells, or PBMCs.

Under the authors' procedure: Estimated nucleated cell counts came from reference gene primer amplification. TCRdb keeps only in-frame clones here, not all; method: immunoSEQ multiplex PCR. V and J calls and clone size come straight from that table; D and trimming were deduced from the DNA. The repertoire consists of about 80,000 clones, with around 88% occurring once and the leading ten covering 5.5% to 7.5%. The CDR3 contains 12 residues. Germline CDR1 MGHRA, CDR2 YSYEKL. V lost 0 bases to trimming and J lost 4 bases, with 4 bases between them. The source of this sequence is a woman of 80 years or more with acute or convalescent COVID-19. This chain uses TRBV4-1 with TRBJ2-7; no reliable D call. Sequencing was done on a sample of peripheral blood. CDR3 bases: TGCGCCAGCAGCCAAGATATGTACGAGCAGTACTTC. Amino acids: CASSQDMYEQYF.